Listed here are 16 T cell receptor beta chains from one sample, sequenced in a study of T cell changes during pregnancy in multiple sclerosis. Assay: immunoSEQ multiplex PCR; the TCRdb copy retains only in-frame clones and omits some. The sample has about 39,000 clones, about 92% seen once. This specimen was CD8+ T cells from peripheral blood mononuclear cells, taken before pregnancy. The receptors were gathered from a female donor with multiple sclerosis, enrolled in a pregnancy study.

CDR3 coding DNA: TGTGCCAGCAGTTTCCAGGGCCAGAATTCACCCCTCCACTTT. Its protein is CASSFQGQNSPLHF. This chain uses TRBV25-1 with TRBJ1-6; a weak D match, TRBD1 (5 bases). Germline CDR1 and CDR2: MGHDK and SYGVNS. The V end was cut by 5 bases, the J end by 7 bases, with 12 bases between. CDR3 length: 14 residues. Filled out from reference TRBV25-1 and TRBJ1-6, the complete variable domain reads EADIYQTPRYLVIGTGKKITLECSQTMGHDKMYWYQQDPGMELHLIHYSYGVNSTEKGDLSSESTVSRIRTEHFPLTLESARPSHTSQYLCASSFQGQNSPLHFGNGTRLTVT.

This clone was observed a handful of times. This chain uses TRBV25-1 with TRBJ1-1; tentative D call: TRBD1 (6 bases). The CDR3 length is 13 residues. Germline V CDR1 and CDR2: MGHDK, SYGVNS. The ends were cut back, 6 bases at V and 4 bases at J, with 12 bases in the middle. The CDR3 sequence: CASSRGGGTEAFF. Here the CDR3 DNA reads TGTGCCAGCAGCAGGGGAGGGGGCACTGAAGCTTTCTTT.

The J gene is TRBJ1-1, the V gene TRBV7-9; 7 bases line up with TRBD1. The germline gives CDR1 SEHNR, CDR2 FQNEAQ (reference sequence). V lost 4 bases, J lost 5 bases, and 13 bases stayed unmatched. This CDR3 comprises 16 residues. CDR3 sequence: CASSYPLRDSRTEAFF. For the CDR3, the DNA is TGTGCCAGCAGCTACCCACTCCGGGACAGTAGGACTGAAGCTTTCTTT.

V usage is TRBV5-4 and J usage is TRBJ2-3; 10 nucleotides align to TRBD2. Per germline, CDR1 SGHNT and CDR2 YYREEE (reference sequence). J was trimmed by 5 bases and V by 0 bases; bases with no gene match: 9. The CDR3 is made up of 17 amino acids. The CDR3 spells CASSLAASGSEGDTQYF. CDR3 nucleotide sequence: TGTGCCAGCAGCTTGGCCGCTAGCGGGAGTGAGGGAGATACGCAGTATTTT.

The V and J genes are TRBV12-5 and TRBJ1-3; possibly TRBD1 for D (5 bases). CDR1 is LGHNT, CDR2 FRNRAP, per germline. Trimming pared 4 bases from V and 6 bases from J, leaving 19 bases between. The CDR3 is 16 amino acids. The CDR3 sequence is CASGSPSYRFQNTIYF. CDR3 DNA sequence: TGTGCTAGTGGTTCTCCTTCCTACAGGTTTCAAAACACCATATATTTT.

V gene TRBV5-4 combines with J gene TRBJ1-2; 10 bases line up with TRBD1. CDR3 length: 15 residues. V trimming: 3 bases; J trimming: 6 bases; junction bases outside the gene matches: 8. CDR1 is SGHNT, CDR2 YYREEE, per germline (reference sequence). The DNA of the CDR3 is TGTGCCAGCAGCTCCAGACAGGGGGCAAACCATGGCTACACCTTC. Protein product: CASSSRQGANHGYTF.

The chain couples TRBV9 to TRBJ1-2; TRBD1 aligns across 9 bases. Germline V gene sequence: CDR1 SGDLS, CDR2 YYNGEE. The CDR3 spans 13 residues. Unmatched junction bases numbered 2, after V lost 3 bases and J lost 5 bases. This CDR3 is CASSGGTGYGYTF. CDR3 DNA sequence: TGTGCCAGCAGCGGAGGGACAGGGTATGGCTACACCTTC.

The rearrangement joins TRBV9 to TRBJ2-5; D gene uncertain. This CDR3 spans 15 amino acids. Germline assignment: CDR1 SGDLS and CDR2 YYNGEE. The V end lost 2 bases, the J end lost 4 bases, and 15 bases lay between the germline ends. Here the CDR3 reads CASSVAGSPGETQYF. The CDR3 DNA reads TGTGCCAGCAGCGTGGCCGGTTCCCCGGGAGAGACCCAGTACTTC.

The CDR3 here is CTSSQDRLAGGIANTGELFF. CDR3 nucleotides: TGCACCAGCAGCCAAGATAGACTAGCGGGAGGTATCGCGAACACCGGGGAGCTGTTTTTT. V and J are TRBV1 and TRBJ2-2; the table's D gene call, TRBD2, was not cross checked with the DNA. TRBV1 is a pseudogene. There are 20 residues in the CDR3.

The J gene is TRBJ2-5, the V gene TRBV7-9, with 10 bases matching TRBD2. Germline V gene lookup returns CDR1 SEHNR and CDR2 FQNEAQ (reference sequence). The CDR3 has 14 amino acids. V lost 6 bases and J lost 1; bases outside the gene matches: 2. The CDR3: CASSWTSGQETQYF. CDR3 DNA: TGTGCCAGCAGTTGGACTAGCGGCCAAGAGACCCAGTACTTC.

This CDR3 is CASSFKGVGTYEQYF. The CDR3 DNA reads TGTGCCAGCAGTTTTAAGGGGGTGGGCACCTACGAGCAGTACTTC. This chain links TRBV27 with TRBJ2-7, with a weak D call TRBD1 (6 bases). V lost 3 bases and J lost 2, with 14 bases in between. Germline loops: CDR1 MNHEY, CDR2 SMNVEV (reference sequence). The CDR3 totals 15 residues.

The table lists this clone with a count of one. The chain has TRBV23-1 and TRBJ2-5, with D unresolved. TRBV23-1 is identified as an open reading frame with a role that is uncertain. V gave up 8 bases and J gave up 0 bases, with 25 bases separating them. This CDR3 is built from 18 residues. The CDR3 loop is CASLPFLCTYPYQETQYF. The CDR3 DNA reads TGCGCCAGCCTCCCTTTTCTTTGTACTTACCCGTACCAAGAGACCCAGTACTTC.

The chain carries TRBV2 and TRBJ2-5, with no clear D. The J call may be faulty, since TRBJ2-7 better matches the DNA end. This CDR3 has 12 amino acids. Germline V CDR1 and CDR2: SNHLY, FYNNEI. The CDR3 DNA follows: TGTGCCAGCAGTGAGTTGTCCTACGAGCAGTACTTC. Translating it yields CASSELSYEQYF.

The chain links TRBV5-6 to TRBJ1-2; no reliable D call. V lost 5 bases and J lost 4, with 12 bases in between. The CDR3 length is 13 residues. Germline assignment: CDR1 SGHDT and CDR2 YYEEEE. DNA for the CDR3: TGTGCCAGCAGTTTCAGGAGGAGCTATGGCTACACCTTC. This encodes CASSFRRSYGYTF.

This chain joins TRBV9 and TRBJ2-3, with 8 bases identical to TRBD2. Germline assignment: CDR1 SGDLS and CDR2 YYNGEE. CDR3 length: 16 residues. V trimming: 0 bases; J trimming: 1 base; junction bases outside the gene matches: 4. Written as DNA, the CDR3 is TGTGCCAGCAGCGTAGCCAGCGGGGGCCGCACAGATACGCAGTATTTT. Protein: CASSVASGGRTDTQYF.

This chain links TRBV28 with TRBJ1-2; D not resolved. This CDR3 comprises 15 residues. V was shortened by 6 bases and J by 7 bases, with 21 bases between the two germline ends. Germline CDR1 reads MDHEN; CDR2 reads SYDVKM. The CDR3: CASRRLMEGFLGYTF. CDR3 DNA sequence: TGTGCCAGCAGACGGCTGATGGAGGGCTTTCTTGGCTACACCTTC.